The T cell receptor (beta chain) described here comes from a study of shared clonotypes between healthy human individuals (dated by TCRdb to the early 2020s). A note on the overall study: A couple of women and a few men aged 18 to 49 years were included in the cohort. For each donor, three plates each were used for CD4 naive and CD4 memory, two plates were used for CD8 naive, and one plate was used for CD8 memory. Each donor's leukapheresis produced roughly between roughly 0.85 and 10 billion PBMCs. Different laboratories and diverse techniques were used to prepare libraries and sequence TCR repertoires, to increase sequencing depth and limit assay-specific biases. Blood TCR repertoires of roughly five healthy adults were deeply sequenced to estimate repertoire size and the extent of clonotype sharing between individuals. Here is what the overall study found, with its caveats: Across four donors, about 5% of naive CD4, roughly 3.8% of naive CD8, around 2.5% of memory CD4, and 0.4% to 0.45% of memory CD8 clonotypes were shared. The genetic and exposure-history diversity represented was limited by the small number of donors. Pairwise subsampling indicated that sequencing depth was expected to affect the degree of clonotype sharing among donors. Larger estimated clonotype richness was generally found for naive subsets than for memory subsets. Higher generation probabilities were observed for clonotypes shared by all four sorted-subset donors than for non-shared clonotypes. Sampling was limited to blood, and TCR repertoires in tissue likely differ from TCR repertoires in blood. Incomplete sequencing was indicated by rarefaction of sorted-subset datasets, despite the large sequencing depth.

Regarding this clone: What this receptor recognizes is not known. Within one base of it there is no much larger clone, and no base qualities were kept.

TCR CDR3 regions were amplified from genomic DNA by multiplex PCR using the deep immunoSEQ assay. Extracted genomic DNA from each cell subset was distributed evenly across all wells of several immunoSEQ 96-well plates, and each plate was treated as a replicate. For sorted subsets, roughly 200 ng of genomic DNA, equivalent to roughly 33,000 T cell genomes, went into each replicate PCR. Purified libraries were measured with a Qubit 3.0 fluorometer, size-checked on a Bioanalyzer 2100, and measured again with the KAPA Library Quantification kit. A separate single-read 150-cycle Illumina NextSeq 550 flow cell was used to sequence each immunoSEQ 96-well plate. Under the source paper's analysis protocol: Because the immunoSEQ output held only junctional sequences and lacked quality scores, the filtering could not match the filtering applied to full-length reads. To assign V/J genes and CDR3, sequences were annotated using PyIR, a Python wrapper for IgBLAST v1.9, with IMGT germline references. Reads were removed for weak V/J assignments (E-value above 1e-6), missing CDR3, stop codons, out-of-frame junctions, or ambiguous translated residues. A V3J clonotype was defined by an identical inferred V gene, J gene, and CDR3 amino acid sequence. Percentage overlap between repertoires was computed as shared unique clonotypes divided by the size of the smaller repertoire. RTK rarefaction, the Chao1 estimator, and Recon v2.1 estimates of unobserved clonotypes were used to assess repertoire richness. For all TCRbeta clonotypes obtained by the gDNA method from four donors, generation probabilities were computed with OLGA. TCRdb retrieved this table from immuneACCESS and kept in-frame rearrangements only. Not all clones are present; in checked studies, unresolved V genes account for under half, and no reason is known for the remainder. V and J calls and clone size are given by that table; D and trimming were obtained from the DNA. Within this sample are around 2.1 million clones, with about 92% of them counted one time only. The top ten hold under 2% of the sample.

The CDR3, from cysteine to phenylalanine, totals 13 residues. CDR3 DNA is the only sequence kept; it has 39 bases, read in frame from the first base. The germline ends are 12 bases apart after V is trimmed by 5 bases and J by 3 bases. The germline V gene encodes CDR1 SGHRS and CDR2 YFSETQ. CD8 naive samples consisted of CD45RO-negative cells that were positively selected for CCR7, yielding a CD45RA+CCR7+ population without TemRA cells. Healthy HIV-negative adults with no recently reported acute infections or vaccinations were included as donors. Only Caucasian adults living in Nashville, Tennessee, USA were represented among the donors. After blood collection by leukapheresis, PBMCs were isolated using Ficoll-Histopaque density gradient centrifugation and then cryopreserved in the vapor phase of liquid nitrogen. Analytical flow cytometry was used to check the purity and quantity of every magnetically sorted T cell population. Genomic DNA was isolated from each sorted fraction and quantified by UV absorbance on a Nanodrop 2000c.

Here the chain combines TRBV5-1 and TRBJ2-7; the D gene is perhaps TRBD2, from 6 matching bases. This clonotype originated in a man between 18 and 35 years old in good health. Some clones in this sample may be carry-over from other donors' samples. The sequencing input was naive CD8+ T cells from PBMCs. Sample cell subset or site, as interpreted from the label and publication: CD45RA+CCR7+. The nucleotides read TGCGCCAGCAGGGAGGGAGGTGGCTACGAGCAGTACTTC. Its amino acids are CASREGGGYEQYF. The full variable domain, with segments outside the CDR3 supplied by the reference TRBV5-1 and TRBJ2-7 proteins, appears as KAGVTQTPRYLIKTRGQQVTLSCSPISGHRSVSWYQQTPGQGLQFLFEYFSETQRNKGNFPGRFSGRQFSNSRSEMNVSTLELGDSALYLCASREGGGYEQYFGPGTRLTVT.